The clone carrying this T cell receptor (beta chain) was observed a handful of times. The antigen remains undetermined. The sample belongs to a study of CD8 T cells in ankylosing spondylitis. Study conclusions and caveats: Peripheral blood samples showed relatively rare disease-linked clones, and these clones were CD8+. For ankylosing spondylitis blood, a TCR beta motif of seven to nine highly homologous variants appeared characteristic.

TCRdb fed the 5' RACE reads into MiXCR, producing one record per CDR3 protein. The data contain approximately 350,000 distinct CDR3 sequences, roughly 15% of them seen just once; the ten biggest clones take up 1.1%. The TCR originated in a male donor with ankylosing spondylitis or in good health (not recorded which). The sequenced sample was blood, either unsorted or a sorted T cell fraction (not recorded which).

CDR3 coding DNA: TGTGCCAGCAGCTCCCTGCGCAGGGGGCTAACCCCGAACACCGGGGAGCTGTTTTTT. Amino acids: CASSSLRRGLTPNTGELFF. The chain recombines TRBV11-1 with TRBJ2-2; 8 nucleotides line up with TRBD1. CDR3 length equals 19 residues. In germline, CDR1 is SGHAT, CDR2 FQDESV (reference sequence). V was pared by 4 bases and J by 0 bases, with 13 bases of the junction left unmatched.